Below are 21 T cell receptor beta chains sequenced from a single sample in a study of chemoradiotherapy in HPV16-positive cancers. Data came from immunoSEQ multiplex PCR; TCRdb stores just in-frame clones and leaves some out. The table has several thousand clones, about four fifths seen once; the top ten hold roughly 6.4%. Specimen: tumor tissue, collected from a patient who underwent chemoradiotherapy. Source of these receptors: a human donor with HPV-associated anogenital cancer.

The rearrangement links TRBV27 to TRBJ2-5, with D perhaps TRBD1 or TRBD2 (5 bases each). Looked up from germline, CDR1 is MNHEY and CDR2 is SMNVEV (reference sequence). V lost 6 bases and J lost 6, with 17 bases in between. This CDR3 comprises 14 residues. The CDR3 sequence is CASSTGGLDKTQYF. CDR3 DNA sequence: TGTGCCAGCAGCACAGGAGGATTAGATAAGACCCAGTACTTC.

The chain uses TRBV4-1 and TRBJ1-2; possible D gene TRBD1, 5 bases. CDR3 length: 15 residues. The germline V gene encodes CDR1 MGHRA and CDR2 YSYEKL. V lost 3 bases to trimming and J lost 2 bases, with 13 bases between them. The chain's CDR3 is CASSQTATENYGYTF. CDR3 coding DNA: TGCGCCAGCAGCCAGACAGCGACAGAAAACTATGGCTACACCTTC.

The rearrangement links TRBV2 to TRBJ2-3, with D possibly TRBD2 on 6 matching bases. The CDR3 length is 15 residues. Between the trimmed V and J ends, which lost 10 bases and 1 base, there was a span of 18 bases. The V gene's germline CDR1 is SNHLY and CDR2 FYNNEI. For the CDR3, the DNA is TGTGCCATCCCCCTCCTGGGGGGTCGCACAGATACGCAGTATTTT. Translating gives CAIPLLGGRTDTQYF.

The genes are TRBV19 and TRBJ2-6, with D unresolved. Trimming took 1 base from V and 0 from J, leaving 10 bases between them. This CDR3 spans 17 amino acids. CDR1 is LNHDA and CDR2 is SQIVND in the germline V gene (reference sequence). CDR3 bases: TGTGCCAGTAGTATAGCTTCCAGGCGCTCTGGGGCCAACGTCCTGACTTTC. Residues: CASSIASRRSGANVLTF.

The chain carries TRBV15 and TRBJ2-5; 9 bases line up with TRBD2. Per germline, CDR1 LNHNV and CDR2 YYDKDF (reference sequence). The CDR3 has 14 residues. Unmatched junction bases numbered 8, after V lost 5 bases and J lost 7 bases. CDR3 nucleotide sequence: TGTGCCACCAGCGGCGGGGGGGACCGGGTGACCCAGTACTTC. It codes for CATSGGGDRVTQYF. The whole variable domain, remainder taken from reference TRBV15 and TRBJ2-5, is DAMVIQNPRYQVTQFGKPVTLSCSQTLNHNVMYWYQQKSSQAPKLLFHYYDKDFNNEADTPDNFQSRRPNTSFCFLDIRSPGLGDTAMYLCATSGGGDRVTQYFGPGTRLLVL.

The V gene is TRBV19, the J gene TRBJ2-1; 7 bases map to TRBD1. Germline values: CDR1 LNHDA, CDR2 SQIVND (reference sequence). Trimming took 5 bases from V and 0 from J; bases not matched to a gene: 4. The CDR3 length is 15 residues. The chain's CDR3 is CASSSQGSSYNEQFF. The CDR3 DNA follows: TGTGCCAGTAGTTCACAGGGGAGCTCCTACAATGAGCAGTTCTTC.

The J gene is TRBJ1-5, the V gene TRBV10-3; TRBD1 aligns across 8 bases. The CDR3 totals 18 residues. CDR1 and CDR2 from the germline V gene are ENHRY and SYGVKD. The trim removed 0 bases at V and 4 bases at J, leaving 11 bases unmatched. For the CDR3, the DNA is TGTGCCATCAGTGAGTCGACTCTAAAGACAGGGGTGAATCAGCCCCAGCATTTT. Translation: CAISESTLKTGVNQPQHF.

The chain employs TRBV5-8 and TRBJ2-3; no clear D. V gave up 0 bases and J gave up 6 bases, with 8 bases separating them. This CDR3 comprises 13 residues. Germline V gene sequence: CDR1 SGHTS, CDR2 YDEGEE. CDR3 bases: TGTGCCAGCAGCTTGGCCATGGGGGATACGCAGTATTTT. It translates to CASSLAMGDTQYF. Full variable domain (outside the CDR3, taken from reference TRBV5-8 and TRBJ2-3): EAGVTQSPTHLIKTRGQQATLRCSPISGHTSVYWYQQALGLGLQFLLWYDEGEERNRGNFPPRFSGRQFPNYSSELNVNALELEDSALYLCASSLAMGDTQYFGPGTRLTVL.

The chain uses TRBV11-2 and TRBJ2-3; D not certain. The germline V gene has CDR1 SGHAT and CDR2 FQNNGV. The V gene lost 2 bases and the J gene lost 6 bases, with 15 bases spanning the gap. The length of the CDR3 is 15 residues. The CDR3 DNA reads TGTGCCAGCAGCTTAAGATACGAAGAAAGCGATACGCAGTATTTT. Protein product: CASSLRYEESDTQYF.

The chain has TRBV7-8 and TRBJ2-1, with TRBD1 as a possible D gene (7 bases). The CDR3 extends over 15 amino acids. Trimming stripped 2 bases from V and 12 bases from J, with 20 bases between. Germline CDR1 is SGHVS and CDR2 is FQNEAQ. CDR3 DNA: TGTGCCAGCAGCTTACCCTCGGACTACCCAGGGGGGCAGTTCTTC. Its protein is CASSLPSDYPGGQFF. Full variable domain (missing parts from reference TRBV7-8 and TRBJ2-1): GAGVSQSPRYKVAKRGQDVALRCDPISGHVSLFWYQQALGQGPEFLTYFQNEAQLDKSGLPSDRFFAERPEGSVSTLKIQRTQQEDSAVYLCASSLPSDYPGGQFFGPGTRLTVL.

There are a few counts of this clone. This chain connects TRBV6-6 to TRBJ1-1; no definite D call. CDR1 is MNHNY, CDR2 SVGAGI, per germline (reference sequence). The V end lost 2 bases, the J end lost 6 bases, and 16 bases lay between the germline ends. The CDR3 consists of 15 residues. The CDR3 DNA reads as TGTGCCAGCAGTTACCCCGGGTCCCTCGACGCTGAAGCTTTCTTT. Protein: CASSYPGSLDAEAFF.

The chain uses TRBV5-8 and TRBJ1-2; D unclear. The germline V gene has CDR1 SGHTS and CDR2 YDEGEE. Between the trimmed V and J ends, which lost 1 base and 5 bases, there was a span of 15 bases. The CDR3 sequence is 15 residues long. The chain's CDR3 is CASSLRMTTIYGYTF. The CDR3 DNA sequence: TGTGCCAGCAGCTTGCGAATGACAACCATTTATGGCTACACCTTC. Complete variable domain (other parts from reference TRBV5-8 and TRBJ1-2): EAGVTQSPTHLIKTRGQQATLRCSPISGHTSVYWYQQALGLGLQFLLWYDEGEERNRGNFPPRFSGRQFPNYSSELNVNALELEDSALYLCASSLRMTTIYGYTFGSGTRLTVV.

This clone was counted a few times. This chain's CDR3 is CASCGTFGSPLHF. The CDR3 DNA sequence: TGTGCCAGCTGCGGGACTTTCGGATCACCCCTCCACTTT. The rearrangement joins TRBV6-5 to TRBJ1-6; TRBD1 is a possible D gene (5 bases). The V end lost 8 bases, the J end lost 10 bases, and 15 bases lay between the germline ends. The CDR3 has 13 residues. Germline V gene sequence: CDR1 MNHEY, CDR2 SVGAGI.

The chain links TRBV5-5 to TRBJ2-1; no firm D call. This CDR3 contains 13 residues. Looked up from germline, CDR1 is SGHKS and CDR2 is YYEKEE (reference sequence). The germline V and J ends were trimmed by 0 bases and 5 bases, with 6 bases remaining between them. The CDR3: CASSLDNHNEQFF. CDR3 nucleotides: TGTGCCAGCAGCTTGGACAACCACAATGAGCAGTTCTTC.

The chain links TRBV4-1 to TRBJ2-1; 13 positions agree with TRBD2. Germline trimming cut 2 bases from V and 0 bases from J; bases unmatched to any gene: 10. The V gene's germline CDR1 is MGHRA and CDR2 YSYEKL. This CDR3 region has 20 residues. DNA of the CDR3: TGCGCCAGCAGCCAACTCGGACTAGCGGGAGAAAAGACCTCCTACAATGAGCAGTTCTTC. This gives the protein CASSQLGLAGEKTSYNEQFF.

V gene TRBV5-1 combines with J gene TRBJ2-3, with D perhaps TRBD2 (6 bases). This CDR3 region has 14 residues. V lost 4 bases, J lost 4 bases, and 13 bases lay in between. Germline V gene data show CDR1 as SGHRS and CDR2 as YFSETQ. CDR3 nucleotide sequence: TGCGCCAGCAGCAGGGATTGGGGGGCAGATACGCAGTATTTT. It codes for CASSRDWGADTQYF. Full variable domain (remainder filled in from reference TRBV5-1 and TRBJ2-3): KAGVTQTPRYLIKTRGQQVTLSCSPISGHRSVSWYQQTPGQGLQFLFEYFSETQRNKGNFPGRFSGRQFSNSRSEMNVSTLELGDSALYLCASSRDWGADTQYFGPGTRLTVL.

V gene TRBV18 combines with J gene TRBJ2-3; no firm D call. The CDR3 covers 12 residues. Deletions cut 4 bases from V and 1 base from J, with 3 bases between. CDR1 is KGHSH and CDR2 is LQKENI in the germline V gene. CDR3 coding DNA: TGTGCCAGCTCACTACGCACAGATACGCAGTATTTT. Encoded protein: CASSLRTDTQYF.

The chain uses TRBV30 and TRBJ2-5; TRBD1 agrees at 9 bases. V lost 2 bases and J lost 7; bases outside the gene matches: 5. This CDR3 has 13 amino acids. Germline loops: CDR1 GTSNPN, CDR2 SVGIG (reference sequence). DNA for the CDR3: TGTGCCTGGAGTAAGACAGGGGGGATGACCCAGTACTTC. Protein sequence: CAWSKTGGMTQYF.

The chain recombines TRBV18 with TRBJ1-1; TRBD1 matches at 7 bases. V lost 3 bases and J lost 0; bases outside the gene matches: 1. The CDR3 length is 14 residues. CDR1 and CDR2 (germline): KGHSH, LQKENI. CDR3 loop: CASSPGQMNTEAFF. CDR3 nucleotide sequence: TGTGCCAGCTCACCGGGACAGATGAACACTGAAGCTTTCTTT.

The chain links TRBV10-3 to TRBJ2-3; D perhaps matches TRBD2 (6 bases). V was shortened by 6 bases and J by 2 bases, with 9 bases between the two germline ends. Germline CDR1 is ENHRY and CDR2 is SYGVKD. This CDR3 spans 13 amino acids. As DNA, the CDR3 is TGTGCCATCAGGGACTACTCCACAGATACGCAGTATTTT. It translates to CAIRDYSTDTQYF.

The rearrangement links TRBV11-1 to TRBJ2-5; 9 nucleotides match TRBD1. The V and J ends lost 5 bases and 2 bases, in that order; junction bases with no gene match: 6. Germline values: CDR1 SGHAT, CDR2 FQDESV (reference sequence). This CDR3 is 15 amino acids long. The CDR3 DNA reads as TGTGCCAGCAGCCCCCCGGGACAGGGACAAGAGACCCAGTACTTC. As protein: CASSPPGQGQETQYF.